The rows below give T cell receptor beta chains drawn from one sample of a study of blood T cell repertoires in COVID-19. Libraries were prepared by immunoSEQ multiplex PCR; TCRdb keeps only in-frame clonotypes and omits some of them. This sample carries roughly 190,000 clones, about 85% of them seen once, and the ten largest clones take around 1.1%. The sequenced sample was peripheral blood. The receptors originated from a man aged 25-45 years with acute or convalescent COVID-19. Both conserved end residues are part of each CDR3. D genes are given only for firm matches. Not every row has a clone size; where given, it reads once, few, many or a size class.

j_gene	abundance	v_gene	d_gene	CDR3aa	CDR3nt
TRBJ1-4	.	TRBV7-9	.	CASSPRGGDHEKLFF	TGTGCCAGCAGCCCCCGGGGAGGGGATCATGAAAAACTGTTTTTT
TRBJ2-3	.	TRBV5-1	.	CASSFADTQYF	TGCGCCAGCAGTTTCGCAGATACGCAGTATTTT
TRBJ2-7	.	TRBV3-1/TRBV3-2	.	CASSQDLIGSYEQYF	TGTGCCAGCAGCCAAGATCTTATTGGCAGCTACGAGCAGTACTTC
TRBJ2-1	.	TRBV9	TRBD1	CASSATGGGEQFF	TGTGCCAGCAGCGCGACAGGGGGAGGTGAGCAGTTCTTC
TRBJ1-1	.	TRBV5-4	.	CASSLAEGVNTEAFF	TGTGCCAGCAGCTTGGCCGAAGGGGTGAACACTGAAGCTTTCTTT
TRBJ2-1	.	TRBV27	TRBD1	CASTPGTANYNEQFF	TGTGCCAGCACCCCCGGGACAGCTAATTACAATGAGCAGTTCTTC
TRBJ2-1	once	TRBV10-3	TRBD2	CATSYRLTSGRGNEQFF	TGTGCCACCTCTTACAGGCTGACTAGCGGGAGGGGAAATGAGCAGTTCTTC
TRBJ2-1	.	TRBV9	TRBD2	CASSPSAGVFNNEQFF	TGTGCCAGCAGCCCCTCGGCGGGAGTTTTCAACAATGAGCAGTTCTTC
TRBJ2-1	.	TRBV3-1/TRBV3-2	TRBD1	CASSQQDRAYNEQFF	TGTGCCAGCAGCCAACAGGACAGGGCATACAATGAGCAGTTCTTC
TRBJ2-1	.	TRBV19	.	CASSIGGTEAYNEQFF	TGTGCCAGTAGTATAGGCGGGACAGAAGCATACAATGAGCAGTTCTTC
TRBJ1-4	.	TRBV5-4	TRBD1	CASSTTGGGGEKLFF	TGTGCCAGCAGTACTACAGGGGGAGGAGGTGAAAAACTGTTTTTT
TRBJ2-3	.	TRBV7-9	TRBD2	CASSLARTSNQDTQYF	TGTGCCAGCAGCTTAGCCCGGACTAGCAACCAAGATACGCAGTATTTT
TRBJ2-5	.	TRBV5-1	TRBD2	CASSIAGVQETQYF	TGCGCCAGCAGCATAGCGGGGGTGCAAGAGACCCAGTACTTC
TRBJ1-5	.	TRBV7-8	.	CASTLTASNQPQHF	TGTGCCAGCACCCTGACAGCTTCCAATCAGCCCCAGCATTTT
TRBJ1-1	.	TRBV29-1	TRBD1	CSVSGTAEAFF	TGCAGCGTTTCCGGGACAGCTGAAGCTTTCTTT
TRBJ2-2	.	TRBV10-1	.	CASSADRGNTGELFF	TGCGCCAGCAGTGCAGATCGGGGAAACACCGGGGAGCTGTTTTTT
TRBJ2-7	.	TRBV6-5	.	CASSAVFTFSYEQYF	TGTGCCAGCAGCGCCGTTTTTACATTCTCCTACGAGCAGTACTTC
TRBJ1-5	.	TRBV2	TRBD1	CASRDRGGGNQPQHF	TGTGCCAGCAGGGACAGGGGAGGAGGCAATCAGCCCCAGCATTTT
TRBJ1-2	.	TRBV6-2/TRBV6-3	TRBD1	CASSYSIGTGGAYGYTF	TGTGCCAGCAGTTACTCGATAGGGACAGGGGGCGCGTATGGCTACACCTTC
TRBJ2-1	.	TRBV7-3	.	CASSLTAGTYNEQFF	TGTGCCAGCAGCTTAACGGCCGGGACCTACAATGAGCAGTTCTTC
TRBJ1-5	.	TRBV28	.	CASNPWYLRKFNQPQHF	TGTGCCAGCAATCCCTGGTATCTACGTAAGTTCAATCAGCCCCAGCATTTT
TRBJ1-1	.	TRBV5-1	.	CASSIGGGNTEAFF	TGCGCCAGCAGCATAGGGGGTGGGAACACTGAAGCTTTCTTT
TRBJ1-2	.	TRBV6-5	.	CASSYSMGFFGYTF	TGTGCCAGCAGTTACTCGATGGGCTTTTTTGGCTACACCTTC
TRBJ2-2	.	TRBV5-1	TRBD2	CASNKAGEATGELFF	TGCGCCAGCAACAAAGCGGGAGAGGCCACCGGGGAGCTGTTTTTT
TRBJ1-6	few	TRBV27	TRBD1	CASSLSPPGTGISPLHF	TGTGCCAGCAGTTTATCCCCGCCCGGGACAGGGATTTCACCCCTCCACTTT
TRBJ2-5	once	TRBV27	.	CASSLSVLGAQTQYF	TGTGCCAGCAGTTTATCGGTACTGGGGGCGCAGACCCAGTACTTC
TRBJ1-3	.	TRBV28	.	CASVLGRGGNTIYF	TGTGCCAGCGTCCTGGGCAGGGGAGGAAACACCATATATTTT
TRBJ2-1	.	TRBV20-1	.	CSVSELRVQFF	TGCAGTGTGTCAGAGTTGCGGGTGCAGTTCTTC
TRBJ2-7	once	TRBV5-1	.	CASSLPSATYEQYF	TGCGCCAGCAGCTTGCCTAGCGCGACCTACGAGCAGTACTTC
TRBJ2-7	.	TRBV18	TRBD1	CASSPQGTGDPYEQYF	TGTGCCAGCTCACCACAAGGGACAGGGGACCCCTACGAGCAGTACTTC
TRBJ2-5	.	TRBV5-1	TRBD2	CASSISGRNQETQYF	TGCGCCAGCTCGATTAGCGGGAGGAACCAGGAGACCCAGTACTTC
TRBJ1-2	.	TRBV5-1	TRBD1	CASSLETGGYTF	TGCGCCAGCAGCTTGGAGACAGGGGGCTACACCTTC
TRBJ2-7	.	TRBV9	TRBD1	CASSPQGGQGAYEQYF	TGTGCCAGCAGCCCCCAGGGCGGACAGGGGGCTTACGAGCAGTACTTC
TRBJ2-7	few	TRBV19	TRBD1	CASTGGYEQYF	TGTGCCAGTACAGGGGGCTACGAGCAGTACTTC
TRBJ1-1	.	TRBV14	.	CASSLQENTEAFF	TGTGCCAGCAGCCTTCAGGAGAACACTGAAGCTTTCTTT
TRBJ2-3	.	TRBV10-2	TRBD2	CASRRGELAENTDTQYF	TGCGCCAGCAGAAGAGGGGAACTAGCGGAGAACACAGATACGCAGTATTTT
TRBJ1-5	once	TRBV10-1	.	CASLLVWGVGQPQHF	TGCGCCAGCCTCCTCGTGTGGGGGGTGGGTCAGCCCCAGCATTTT
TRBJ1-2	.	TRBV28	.	CASSLSLYGYTF	TGTGCCAGCAGTTTAAGCCTCTATGGCTACACCTTC
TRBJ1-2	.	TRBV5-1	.	CASSSQGPMGGYTF	TGCGCCAGCAGCTCCCAGGGTCCGATGGGCGGCTACACCTTC
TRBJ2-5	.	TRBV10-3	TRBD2	CAISESSGSTETQYF	TGTGCCATCAGTGAGTCCAGCGGGAGCACAGAGACCCAGTACTTC
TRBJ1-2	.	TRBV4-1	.	CASSQEGVGYGYTF	TGCGCCAGCAGCCAAGAAGGGGTAGGATATGGCTACACCTTC
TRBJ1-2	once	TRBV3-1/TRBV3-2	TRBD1	CASSDLGQGGYGYTF	TGTGCCAGCAGCGATCTCGGACAGGGAGGTTATGGCTACACCTTC
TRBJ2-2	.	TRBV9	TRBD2	CASSPRLGGASGELFF	TGTGCCAGCAGCCCTCGTCTCGGGGGGGCTTCCGGGGAGCTGTTTTTT
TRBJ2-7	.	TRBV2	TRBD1	CASSVQGDRGWVSYEQYF	TGTGCCAGCAGTGTTCAGGGGGACAGGGGTTGGGTGTCCTACGAGCAGTACTTC
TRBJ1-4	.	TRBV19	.	CAISDSLPGKLFF	TGTGCCATTTCGGACAGCCTTCCTGGAAAACTGTTTTTT
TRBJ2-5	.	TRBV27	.	CASSLAYQETQYF	TGTGCCAGCAGTTTGGCTTACCAAGAGACCCAGTACTTC
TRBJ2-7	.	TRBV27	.	CASSLVSVGTYEQYF	TGTGCCAGCAGTTTAGTTAGCGTGGGGACCTACGAGCAGTACTTC
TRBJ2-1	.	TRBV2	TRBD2	CASRKESGGTYNEQFF	TGTGCCAGCAGAAAAGAAAGCGGGGGGACCTACAATGAGCAGTTCTTC
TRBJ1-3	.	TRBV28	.	CASSSPGGAVGNTIYF	TGTGCCAGCAGCTCCCCGGGAGGGGCGGTCGGAAACACCATATATTTT
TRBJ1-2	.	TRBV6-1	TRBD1	CASSEGLTADRLGYTF	TGTGCCAGCAGTGAAGGACTCACCGCGGACAGGCTGGGCTACACCTTC